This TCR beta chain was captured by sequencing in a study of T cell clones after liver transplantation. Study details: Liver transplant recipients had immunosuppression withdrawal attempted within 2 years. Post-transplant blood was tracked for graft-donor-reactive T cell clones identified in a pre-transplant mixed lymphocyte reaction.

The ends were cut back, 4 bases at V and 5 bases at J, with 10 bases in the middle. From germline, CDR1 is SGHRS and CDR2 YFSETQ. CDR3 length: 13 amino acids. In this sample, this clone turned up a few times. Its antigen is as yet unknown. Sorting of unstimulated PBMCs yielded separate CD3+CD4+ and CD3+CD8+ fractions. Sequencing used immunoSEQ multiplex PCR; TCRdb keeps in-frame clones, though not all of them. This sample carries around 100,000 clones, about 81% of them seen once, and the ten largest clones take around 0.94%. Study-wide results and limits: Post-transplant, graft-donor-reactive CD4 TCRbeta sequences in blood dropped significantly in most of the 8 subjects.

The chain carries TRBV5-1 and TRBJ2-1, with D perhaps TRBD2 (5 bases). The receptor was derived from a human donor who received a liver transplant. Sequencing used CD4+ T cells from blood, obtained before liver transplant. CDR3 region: CASSGSSNNEQFF. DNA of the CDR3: TGCGCCAGCAGCGGGAGCTCAAACAATGAGCAGTTCTTC.